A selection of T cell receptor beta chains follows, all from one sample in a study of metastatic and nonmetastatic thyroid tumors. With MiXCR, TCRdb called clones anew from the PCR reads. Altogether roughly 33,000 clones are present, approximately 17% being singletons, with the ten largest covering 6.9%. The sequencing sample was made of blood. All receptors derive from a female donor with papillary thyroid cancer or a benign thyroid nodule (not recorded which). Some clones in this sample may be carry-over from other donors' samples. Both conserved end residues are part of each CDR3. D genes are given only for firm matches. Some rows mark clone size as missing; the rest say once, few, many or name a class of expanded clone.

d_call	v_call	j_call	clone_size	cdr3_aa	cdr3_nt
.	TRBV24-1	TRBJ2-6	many	CATSDSGRFSGANVLTF	TGTGCCACCAGTGATTCTGGACGGTTCTCTGGGGCCAACGTCCTGACTTTC
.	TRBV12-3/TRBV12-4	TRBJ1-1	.	CASRPGTEAFF	TGTGCCAGCAGACCGGGGACTGAAGCTTTCTTT
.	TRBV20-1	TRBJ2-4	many	CSAEGVSNIQYF	TGCAGTGCCGAGGGGGTATCGAACATTCAGTACTTC
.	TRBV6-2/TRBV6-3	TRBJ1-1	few	CASILLGRTEAFF	TGTGCCAGCATTCTGTTGGGCAGGACTGAAGCTTTCTTT
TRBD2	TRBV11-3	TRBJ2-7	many	CASSLGGGAAHEQYF	TGTGCCAGCAGCTTAGGGGGGGGTGCGGCCCACGAGCAGTACTTC
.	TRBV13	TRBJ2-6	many	CASSPGPGTPRSGANVLTF	TGTGCCAGCAGCCCGGGGCCTGGGACACCCCGCTCTGGGGCCAACGTCCTGACTTTC
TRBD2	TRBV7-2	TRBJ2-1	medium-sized	CASSRTSGINEQFF	TGTGCCAGCAGCCGCACTAGCGGGATCAATGAGCAGTTCTTC
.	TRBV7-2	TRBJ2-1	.	CASSFLGLGGSSSRNEQFF	TGTGCCAGCAGCTTTTTAGGTTTAGGGGGTAGCTCCTCTAGAAATGAGCAGTTCTTC
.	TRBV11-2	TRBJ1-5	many	CASRGPGGRSVSNQPQHF	TGTGCCAGCAGGGGCCCCGGGGGGCGAAGTGTAAGCAACCAGCCCCAGCATTTT
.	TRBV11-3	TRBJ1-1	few	CASSRQPNTEAFF	TGTGCCAGCAGCCGCCAGCCGAACACTGAAGCTTTCTTT
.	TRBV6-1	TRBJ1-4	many	CASSAGEANEKLFF	TGTGCCAGCAGTGCGGGGGAAGCTAATGAAAAACTGTTTTTT
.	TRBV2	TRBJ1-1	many	CASSDLELNTEAFF	TGTGCCAGCAGTGATTTAGAGCTGAACACTGAAGCTTTCTTT
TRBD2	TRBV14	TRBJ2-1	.	CAGIQDSGVYNEQFF	TGTGCCGGCATCCAGGATAGCGGGGTCTACAATGAGCAGTTCTTC
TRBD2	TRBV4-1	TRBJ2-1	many	CASSLGTSGRGYTEQFF	TGCGCCAGCAGCCTGGGGACTAGCGGGAGGGGGTACACTGAGCAGTTCTTC
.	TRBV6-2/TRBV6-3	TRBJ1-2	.	CASSYSQVNGYTF	TGTGCCAGCAGTTACAGCCAGGTCAATGGCTACACCTTC
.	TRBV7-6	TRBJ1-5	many	CASSLSASQPQHF	TGTGCCAGCAGCTTATCGGCCTCCCAGCCCCAGCATTTT
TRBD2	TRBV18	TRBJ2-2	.	CASSPGTSGSTGELFF	TGTGCCAGCTCACCTGGGACTAGCGGGAGCACCGGGGAGCTGTTTTTT
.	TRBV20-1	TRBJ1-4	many	CSTGTPGLGEKLFF	TGCAGTACGGGGACTCCCGGGTTAGGTGAAAAACTGTTTTTT
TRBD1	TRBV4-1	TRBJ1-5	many	CASSQGTGVAQPQHF	TGCGCCAGCAGCCAAGGAACAGGGGTGGCTCAGCCCCAGCATTTT
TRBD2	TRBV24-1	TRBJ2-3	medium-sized	CATRTSGTDTQYF	TGTGCCACCCGAACTAGCGGGACAGATACGCAGTATTTT
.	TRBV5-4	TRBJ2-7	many	CASSLDNFYEQYF	TGTGCCAGCAGCCTGGACAATTTCTACGAGCAGTACTTC
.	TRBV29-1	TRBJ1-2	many	CSVDYRGDYGYTF	TGCAGCGTTGATTACCGGGGGGACTATGGCTACACCTTC
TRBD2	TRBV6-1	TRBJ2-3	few	CASSEASGTDTQYF	TGTGCCAGCAGTGAAGCTAGCGGGACAGATACGCAGTATTTT
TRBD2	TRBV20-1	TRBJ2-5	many	CSASVAGRAETQYF	TGCAGTGCTTCAGTAGCGGGAAGGGCAGAGACCCAGTACTTC
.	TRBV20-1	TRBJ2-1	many	CSARVPRRDEQFF	TGCAGTGCTAGAGTGCCTAGACGGGATGAGCAGTTCTTC
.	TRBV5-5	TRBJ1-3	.	CASSLGGTGNTIYF	TGTGCCAGCAGCTTGGGAGGCACTGGAAACACCATATATTTT
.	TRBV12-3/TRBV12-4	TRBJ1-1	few	CASSTSGQAEAFF	TGTGCCAGCAGTACCTCGGGACAAGCTGAAGCTTTCTTT
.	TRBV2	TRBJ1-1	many	CASSEGAGWTEAFF	TGTGCCAGCAGTGAAGGCGCGGGGTGGACTGAAGCTTTCTTT
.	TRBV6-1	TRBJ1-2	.	CASRTQGYYGYTF	TGTGCCAGCAGAACTCAGGGGTACTATGGCTACACCTTC
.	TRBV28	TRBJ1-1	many	CASAGGNRNTEAFF	TGTGCCAGCGCGGGAGGGAATCGGAACACTGAAGCTTTCTTT
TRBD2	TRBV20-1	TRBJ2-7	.	CSARLAGEEFSYEQYF	TGCAGTGCTAGACTAGCGGGGGAAGAATTCTCCTACGAGCAGTACTTC
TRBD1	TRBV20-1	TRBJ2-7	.	CSAGEHRGDYEQYF	TGCAGTGCTGGAGAACACAGGGGAGACTACGAGCAGTACTTC
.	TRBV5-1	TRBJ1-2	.	CASSLEEGSGYTF	TGCGCCAGCAGCCTGGAGGAGGGCAGTGGCTACACCTTC
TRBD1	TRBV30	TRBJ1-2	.	CAWSPDRGYGYTF	TGTGCCTGGAGTCCCGACAGGGGCTATGGCTACACCTTC
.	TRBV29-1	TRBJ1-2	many	CSAKVDERYESNYGYTF	TGCAGCGCAAAAGTCGACGAACGGTATGAGTCTAACTATGGCTACACCTTC
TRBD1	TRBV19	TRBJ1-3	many	CASRNRGREYGNTIYF	TGTGCCAGTAGAAACAGGGGGCGCGAATATGGAAACACCATATATTTT
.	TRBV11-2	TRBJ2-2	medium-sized	CASSPPGTGGELFF	TGTGCCAGCAGCCCACCAGGCACGGGCGGGGAGCTGTTTTTT
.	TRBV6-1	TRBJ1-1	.	CGSSPDAENTEAFF	TGTGGCAGCAGTCCCGACGCGGAGAACACTGAAGCTTTCTTT
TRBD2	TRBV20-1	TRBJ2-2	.	CSARAAGPGLAGGGELFF	TGCAGTGCTAGAGCGGCAGGGCCGGGACTAGCGGGAGGAGGGGAGCTGTTTTTT
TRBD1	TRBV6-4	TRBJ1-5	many	CASSVNQGADQPQHF	TGTGCCAGCAGTGTCAACCAGGGGGCAGATCAGCCCCAGCATTTT
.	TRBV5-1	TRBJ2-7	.	CASSSPGTRSREQYF	TGCGCCAGCAGCTCGCCCGGGACCAGGTCGCGTGAGCAGTACTTC
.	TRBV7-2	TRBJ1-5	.	CASKGQPNQPQHF	TGTGCCAGCAAGGGCCAGCCAAATCAGCCCCAGCATTTT
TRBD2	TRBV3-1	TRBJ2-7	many	CASSQRTSGSEQYF	TGTGCCAGCAGCCAACGGACTAGCGGGAGCGAGCAGTACTTC
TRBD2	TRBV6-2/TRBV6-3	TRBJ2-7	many	CASGLAGGREQYF	TGTGCCAGCGGACTAGCGGGAGGTCGCGAGCAGTACTTC
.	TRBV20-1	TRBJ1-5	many	CSAWTVNQPQHF	TGCAGTGCCTGGACAGTCAATCAGCCCCAGCATTTT
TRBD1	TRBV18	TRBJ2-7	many	CASSPGTDILNPYEQYF	TGTGCCAGCTCACCCGGGACAGATATATTAAACCCCTACGAGCAGTACTTC
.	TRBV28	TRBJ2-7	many	CASSARDGYEQYF	TGTGCCAGCAGTGCCCGGGACGGCTACGAGCAGTACTTC
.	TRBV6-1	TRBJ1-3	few	CASTHGGNTIYF	TGTGCCAGCACCCACGGTGGAAACACCATATATTTT
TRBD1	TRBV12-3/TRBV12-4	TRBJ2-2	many	CASSPGAGGTGELFF	TGTGCCAGCAGCCCTGGGGCAGGGGGAACCGGGGAGCTGTTTTTT
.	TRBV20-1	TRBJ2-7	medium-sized	CSAKGTLSSYEQYF	TGCAGTGCTAAGGGGACCCTAAGCTCCTACGAGCAGTACTTC
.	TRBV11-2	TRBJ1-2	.	CASSLGEIGGYTF	TGTGCCAGCAGCTTAGGGGAGATTGGTGGCTACACCTTC
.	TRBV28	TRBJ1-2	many	CASSVGLGGYTF	TGTGCCAGCAGTGTGGGGCTTGGTGGCTACACCTTC
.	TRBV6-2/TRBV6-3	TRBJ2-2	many	CASSRGGVRYTGELFF	TGTGCCAGCAGTCGAGGTGGGGTTAGATACACCGGGGAGCTGTTTTTT
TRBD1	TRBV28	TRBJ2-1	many	CASSWTGGTEFF	TGTGCCAGCAGCTGGACAGGGGGCACGGAGTTCTTC
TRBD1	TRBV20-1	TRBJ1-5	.	CSASRRDRVQPQHF	TGCAGTGCCAGCCGTCGGGACAGGGTTCAGCCCCAGCATTTT